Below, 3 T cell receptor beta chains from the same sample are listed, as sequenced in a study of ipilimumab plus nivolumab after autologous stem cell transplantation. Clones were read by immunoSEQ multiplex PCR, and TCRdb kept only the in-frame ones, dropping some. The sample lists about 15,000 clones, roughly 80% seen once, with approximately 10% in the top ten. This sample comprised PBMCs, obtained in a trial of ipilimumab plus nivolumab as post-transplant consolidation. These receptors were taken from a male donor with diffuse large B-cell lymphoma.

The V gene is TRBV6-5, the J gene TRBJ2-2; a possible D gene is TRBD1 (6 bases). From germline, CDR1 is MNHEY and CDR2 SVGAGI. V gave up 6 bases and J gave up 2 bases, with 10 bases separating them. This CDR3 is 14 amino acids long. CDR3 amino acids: CASRQGTNTGELFF. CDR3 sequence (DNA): TGTGCCAGCAGACAGGGTACCAACACCGGGGAGCTGTTTTTT.

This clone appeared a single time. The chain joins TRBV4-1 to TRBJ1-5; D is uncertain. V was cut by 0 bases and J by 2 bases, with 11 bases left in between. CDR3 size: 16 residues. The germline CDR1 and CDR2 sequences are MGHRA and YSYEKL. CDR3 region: CASSQEASRGNQPQHF. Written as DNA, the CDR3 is TGCGCCAGCAGCCAAGAAGCTAGTCGGGGCAATCAGCCCCAGCATTTT.

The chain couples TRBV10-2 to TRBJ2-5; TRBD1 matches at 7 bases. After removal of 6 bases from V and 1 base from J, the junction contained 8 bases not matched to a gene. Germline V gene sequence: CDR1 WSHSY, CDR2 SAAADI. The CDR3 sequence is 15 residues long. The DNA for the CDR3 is TGCGCCAGCAGCCCCAAGACAGGGATCCAAGAGACCCAGTACTTC. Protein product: CASSPKTGIQETQYF.